Following are 32 T cell receptor beta chains from one sample sequenced in a study of cytomegalovirus exposure and HLA in healthy donors. PCR primers comprised 60 Vbeta and 13 Jbeta primers. Sequencing used immunoSEQ multiplex PCR; TCRdb keeps in-frame clones, though not all of them. The table includes about 160,000 clones, 70% to 85% detected once. The sample consisted of PBMCs. All receptors derive from a male donor in good health and CMV-seronegative.

The chain is built from TRBV9 and TRBJ2-2; D perhaps matches TRBD1 (6 bases). V was trimmed by 4 bases and J by 6 bases, leaving 13 bases between them. In germline, CDR1 is SGDLS, CDR2 YYNGEE. The CDR3 spans 14 residues. CDR3: CASSIKQGPGELFF. The CDR3 coding sequence is TGTGCCAGCAGCATAAAACAGGGCCCCGGGGAGCTGTTTTTT.

This clone came up once. V gene TRBV30 combines with J gene TRBJ2-5, with a weak D call TRBD2 (7 bases). The J call is uncertain, as TRBJ2-7 better fits the DNA end. The CDR3 extends over 14 amino acids. The V gene's germline CDR1 is GTSNPN and CDR2 SVGIG (reference sequence). The CDR3 reads CAWSKGEGRGEQYF. The CDR3 DNA follows: TGTGCCTGGAGTAAGGGGGAGGGCCGGGGCGAGCAGTACTTC.

This chain uses TRBV19 with TRBJ1-3; D call uncertain. The germline V gene encodes CDR1 LNHDA and CDR2 SQIVND (reference sequence). Trimming cost V 5 bases and J 0 bases, with 11 bases left between them. There are 15 residues in the CDR3. CDR3 bases: TGTGCCAGTAGTCGGAGGTCCTCCTCTGGAAACACCATATATTTT. This gives the protein CASSRRSSSGNTIYF.

This chain connects TRBV7-9 to TRBJ1-4, with TRBD1 identical over 10 bases. Germline-derived CDR1 and CDR2 are SEHNR and FQNEAQ (reference sequence). This CDR3 has 16 residues. Losses at the gene ends were 4 bases for V and 0 bases for J; bases not matched to a gene: 2. CDR3 loop: CASSSGQGATNEKLFF. CDR3 bases: TGTGCCAGCAGCTCCGGACAGGGGGCAACTAATGAAAAACTGTTTTTT.

This clone came up a few times. The chain joins TRBV6-4 to TRBJ1-1, with D uncertain. Germline values: CDR1 MRHNA, CDR2 SNTAGT. The CDR3 is 14 residues long. V was trimmed by 0 bases and J by 4 bases, leaving 9 bases between them. CDR3 coding DNA: TGTGCCAGCAGTGACTCAGACCGGGGCACTGAAGCTTTCTTT. It yields the protein CASSDSDRGTEAFF.

DNA for the CDR3: TGTGCCAGCAGTTACTCGGCAGGGGGCGATAAACAGTTCTTC. It codes for CASSYSAGGDKQFF. The rearrangement uses TRBV6-5 and TRBJ2-1; 8 bases line up with TRBD1. The ends lost 0 bases at V and 13 bases at J; junction bases unmatched: 8. Germline lookup yields CDR1 MNHEY and CDR2 SVGAGI. CDR3 length: 14 residues.

The chain recombines TRBV6-1 with TRBJ1-1; D ambiguous. The CDR3 sequence is 15 residues long. From germline, CDR1 is MNHNS and CDR2 SASEGT. V was trimmed by 2 bases and J by 2 bases, leaving 12 bases between them. Here the CDR3 reads CASSENQNLNTEAFF. As DNA, the CDR3 is TGTGCCAGCAGTGAAAACCAGAATCTTAACACTGAAGCTTTCTTT.

J is TRBJ1-1 and V is TRBV10-3; D call uncertain. The ends were cut back, 2 bases at V and 11 bases at J, with 12 bases in the middle. Germline V gene sequence: CDR1 ENHRY, CDR2 SYGVKD. This CDR3 is built from 12 residues. CDR3 coding DNA: TGTGCCATCAGTGAGGCTACCCAGCGGGCTTTCTTT. It is translated as CAISEATQRAFF.

The V gene is TRBV7-2, the J gene TRBJ1-3, with D possibly matching TRBD1 (5 bases). The V gene lost 2 bases and the J gene lost 2 bases, with 10 bases spanning the gap. The CDR3 totals 15 residues. Germline V CDR1 and CDR2: SGHTA, FQGNSA. CDR3 residues: CASSLSPGPGNTIYF. CDR3 nucleotide sequence: TGTGCCAGCAGCTTATCGCCAGGGCCTGGAAACACCATATATTTT.

V usage is TRBV14 and J usage is TRBJ1-3; weak D call: TRBD1 (5 bases). The CDR3 contains 17 residues. The V and J ends lost 0 bases and 1 base respectively, with 13 bases between them. Germline-derived CDR1 and CDR2 are SGHDN and FVKESK. CDR3 DNA sequence: TGTGCCAGCAGCCAAGATGCAGGGTCGATTTCTGGAAACACCATATATTTT. Amino acids: CASSQDAGSISGNTIYF.

The chain links TRBV18 to TRBJ1-4, with TRBD1 matching 8 bases. J gave up 2 bases and V 4 bases, and 0 bases lay outside the gene matches. The germline gives CDR1 KGHSH, CDR2 LQKENI. The CDR3 runs 14 residues. Here the CDR3 DNA reads TGTGCCAGCTCACGACAGGGGACTAATGAAAAACTGTTTTTT. Its protein product is CASSRQGTNEKLFF.

This clone has just one count. The J gene is TRBJ2-5, the V gene TRBV29-1; 7 bases agree with TRBD1. The germline V gene has CDR1 SQVTM and CDR2 ANQGSEA. V lost 6 bases and J lost 4; bases outside the gene matches: 14. The CDR3 contains 15 residues. In nucleotides, the CDR3 is TGCAGCGTCGACGGAATAGGGACAGATCCAGAGACCCAGTACTTC. The encoded protein is CSVDGIGTDPETQYF.

This chain links TRBV18 with TRBJ2-7; 9 bases align to TRBD1. V gave up 5 bases and J gave up 0 bases; unmatched junction bases: 5. CDR3 length: 15 residues. The germline CDR1 and CDR2 sequences are KGHSH and LQKENI. In DNA, the CDR3 is TGTGCCAGCTCAGCCGCGACAGGGGGCTCCTACGAGCAGTACTTC. Translated, it gives CASSAATGGSYEQYF.

The chain uses TRBV6-5 and TRBJ1-2, with a tentative D call TRBD1 (5 bases). With 8 bases removed from V and 4 bases from J, the gap between germline ends came to 20 bases. The germline V gene encodes CDR1 MNHEY and CDR2 SVGAGI. This CDR3 contains 15 residues. The CDR3 coding sequence is TGTGCCAGCGGCCCCCGGGAGGGGCGGGGCTATGGCTACACCTTC. Residues: CASGPREGRGYGYTF.

The chain links TRBV6-5 to TRBJ2-5; 8 bases agree with TRBD1. The V gene end was trimmed by 4 bases and the J gene end by 7 bases; junction bases not matched to a gene: 14. The CDR3 runs to 16 residues. Per germline, CDR1 MNHEY and CDR2 SVGAGI. In DNA, the CDR3 is TGTGCCAGCAGTTCTCGGACAGGGTCGGCTAAGGTGACCCAGTACTTC. Protein: CASSSRTGSAKVTQYF.

This rearrangement joins TRBV9 to TRBJ1-2; tentatively, D is TRBD1 (6 bases). The CDR3 extends over 13 amino acids. The germline V gene encodes CDR1 SGDLS and CDR2 YYNGEE. The V and J ends lost 4 bases and 3 bases respectively, with 10 bases between them. The CDR3 nucleotides read TGTGCCAGCAGCCCGCGGACAGACTATGGCTACACCTTC. Protein sequence: CASSPRTDYGYTF.

The V gene is TRBV15, the J gene TRBJ1-5; D is unclear. The CDR3 extends over 13 amino acids. Trimming pared 0 bases from V and 7 bases from J, leaving 7 bases between. Looked up from germline, CDR1 is LNHNV and CDR2 is YYDKDF (reference sequence). For the CDR3, the DNA is TGTGCCACCAGCAGAGACCCTCTCCAGCCCCAGCATTTT. This translates into CATSRDPLQPQHF.

The chain joins TRBV5-1 to TRBJ2-1; 10 nucleotides align to TRBD2. CDR1 is SGHRS, CDR2 YFSETQ, per germline. The CDR3 spans 15 residues. The trim removed 4 bases at V and 7 bases at J, leaving 8 bases unmatched. The chain's CDR3 is CASSQREGQRNEQFF. CDR3 DNA sequence: TGCGCCAGCAGCCAGCGGGAGGGCCAAAGGAATGAGCAGTTCTTC.

Concerning this clone itself: One end of the junction varies from germline; a read error may be responsible. This chain links TRBV29-1 with TRBJ1-2, with D maybe TRBD1 (5 bases). Germline V gene data show CDR1 as SQVTM and CDR2 as ANQGSEA. This CDR3 has 12 amino acids. The CDR3 DNA is TGCAGCGTTGAGTCTCGGGGGTATGTCTACACCTTC. Translating gives CSVESRGYVYTF.

Points on this clone: The same CDR3 can be traced to other DNA sequences in this sample. The chain carries TRBV25-1 and TRBJ2-2, with 9 bases aligning to TRBD1. Trimming at V came to 4 bases and at J to 3 bases, leaving 0 bases not matched to a gene. The CDR3 extends over 14 amino acids. CDR1 MGHDK and CDR2 SYGVNS come from the germline V gene. The CDR3, as DNA: TGTGCCAGCAGTGGGACAGGGGACACCGGGGAGCTGTTTTTT. The encoded protein is CASSGTGDTGELFF.

The V gene is TRBV14, the J gene TRBJ2-5; tentatively, D is TRBD1 (6 bases). Deletions cut 4 bases from V and 4 bases from J, with 10 bases between. Germline assignment: CDR1 SGHDN and CDR2 FVKESK. The CDR3 covers 13 residues. The CDR3: CASSLRGGETQYF. DNA for the CDR3: TGTGCCAGCAGCCTCAGGGGTGGAGAGACCCAGTACTTC.

The J gene is TRBJ2-7, the V gene TRBV27; possibly TRBD1 for D (5 bases). Trimming took 0 bases from V and 0 from J, leaving 9 bases between them. CDR3 length: 15 amino acids. Germline loops: CDR1 MNHEY, CDR2 SMNVEV (reference sequence). As DNA, the CDR3 is TGTGCCAGCAGTTTATCACAGGAAAACTCCTACGAGCAGTACTTC. Translated, it gives CASSLSQENSYEQYF.

The rearrangement uses TRBV5-1 and TRBJ2-1; TRBD1 might be the D (6 bases). This CDR3 has 18 amino acids. The germline V gene encodes CDR1 SGHRS and CDR2 YFSETQ. Deletions cut 0 bases from V and 2 bases from J, with 18 bases between. The CDR3 coding sequence is TGCGCCAGCAGCTTGGCAATCGGGGCAGGGGAACCCTACAATGAGCAGTTCTTC. Protein: CASSLAIGAGEPYNEQFF. The full variable domain, with the rest looked up from reference TRBV5-1 and TRBJ2-1, is KAGVTQTPRYLIKTRGQQVTLSCSPISGHRSVSWYQQTPGQGLQFLFEYFSETQRNKGNFPGRFSGRQFSNSRSEMNVSTLELGDSALYLCASSLAIGAGEPYNEQFFGPGTRLTVL.

The rearrangement joins TRBV6-6 to TRBJ2-7; 7 bases line up with TRBD1. The CDR3 runs to 13 residues. Trimming at V came to 7 bases and at J to 3 bases, leaving 6 bases not matched to a gene. Germline loops: CDR1 MNHNY, CDR2 SVGAGI (reference sequence). CDR3 amino acids: CASTGDSDYEQYF. The CDR3, as DNA: TGTGCCAGCACTGGGGACAGTGACTACGAGCAGTACTTC.

The CDR3 DNA is TGTGCCATCAGTGGACAGGGGGCGGGCTCCTACGAGCAGTACTTC. This translates into CAISGQGAGSYEQYF. The V and J genes are TRBV10-3 and TRBJ2-7; the match to TRBD1 covers 10 bases. The CDR3 extends over 15 amino acids. Looked up from germline, CDR1 is ENHRY and CDR2 is SYGVKD. V was clipped by 4 bases and J by 0 bases; unmatched bases: 3.

This chain connects TRBV15 to TRBJ2-7, with D perhaps matching TRBD2 (7 bases). Trimming cost V 9 bases and J 5 bases, with 20 bases left between them. CDR3 size: 14 residues. Germline assignment: CDR1 LNHNV and CDR2 YYDKDF (reference sequence). The DNA of the CDR3 is TGTGCCACTAAAGAGGGGGGGCCTATCGACGAGCAGTACTTC. Amino acid sequence: CATKEGGPIDEQYF. Full variable domain (rest looked up from reference TRBV15 and TRBJ2-7): DAMVIQNPRYQVTQFGKPVTLSCSQTLNHNVMYWYQQKSSQAPKLLFHYYDKDFNNEADTPDNFQSRRPNTSFCFLDIRSPGLGDTAMYLCATKEGGPIDEQYFGPGTRLTVT.

CDR3 amino acids: CASSHPGGGNNEQFF. The CDR3 DNA sequence: TGCGCCAGCAGCCACCCCGGGGGGGGTAACAATGAGCAGTTCTTC. The rearrangement uses TRBV4-1 and TRBJ2-1; 8 bases fit TRBD2. Germline loops: CDR1 MGHRA, CDR2 YSYEKL. Unmatched junction bases numbered 6, after V lost 3 bases and J lost 5 bases. This CDR3 has 15 residues.

The chain recombines TRBV5-1 with TRBJ1-6; D is unclear. The CDR3 is 17 residues long. Germline V gene lookup returns CDR1 SGHRS and CDR2 YFSETQ. V was clipped by 3 bases and J by 0 bases, with 13 bases between them. CDR3 protein: CASSSGLESSYNSPLHF. CDR3 coding DNA: TGCGCCAGCAGCTCCGGTTTGGAGAGCTCCTATAATTCACCCCTCCACTTT.

CDR3 DNA sequence: TGTGCCAGCAGCTCCAGGGTACAGGGGGTTGGCTACACCTTC. Residues: CASSSRVQGVGYTF. The chain is built from TRBV7-2 and TRBJ1-2; 8 bases match TRBD1. Germline V gene data show CDR1 as SGHTA and CDR2 as FQGNSA. The ends lost 4 bases at V and 7 bases at J; junction bases unmatched: 8. The CDR3 spans 14 residues.

This clone was detected only a few times. One junction end does not reproduce the germline sequence, and a read error may be involved. V is TRBV6-6 and J is TRBJ1-6; D gene ambiguous. Germline CDR1 and CDR2: MNHNY and SVGAGI (reference sequence). This CDR3 contains 13 residues. The CDR3: CASSHSYNSPLHF. Written as DNA, the CDR3 is TGTGCCAGCAGTCACTCCTATAATTCACCCCTCCACTTT.

The rearrangement links TRBV10-3 to TRBJ1-1; the D gene is possibly TRBD1 (5 bases). V dropped 8 bases and J dropped 2 bases, with 12 bases sitting between them. The CDR3 sequence is 13 residues long. Looked up from germline, CDR1 is ENHRY and CDR2 is SYGVKD. The CDR3 region has the DNA TGTGCCATCTCGTGGGGGGAAAACACTGAAGCTTTCTTT. Amino acid sequence: CAISWGENTEAFF.

The chain uses TRBV6-1 and TRBJ2-2, with a possible D match to TRBD1 (5 bases). Trimming took 5 bases from V and 4 from J, leaving 11 bases between them. CDR1 and CDR2 (germline): MNHNS, SASEGT. The CDR3 spans 14 residues. The chain's CDR3 is CASSLLGPTGELFF. CDR3 bases: TGTGCCAGCAGTCTTTTGGGGCCCACCGGGGAGCTGTTTTTT.